This is a list of T cell receptor beta chains from one sample in a study of T-cell reconstitution after alpha-beta-depleted transplantation in children. TCRdb processed the PCR reads anew with MiXCR; each CDR3 protein has one entry. The sample consists of hundreds of thousands of distinct CDR3 sequences, roughly 15% of them appearing once. The sample consisted of PBMCs from the stem cell graft donor, taken from the stem cell graft. The receptor source for this set is a human donor who donated a stem cell graft to a child with acute myeloid leukemia. CDR3s include the opening cysteine and the closing phenylalanine or tryptophan. A D gene is named only where the DNA matches it firmly. The listing skips clone size in some rows; elsewhere it reads once, few, many or a size class.

J | V | size | D | DNA | CDR3
TRBJ2-2 | TRBV20-1 | few | TRBD1 | TGCAGTGGACAGGGGGAAGGGGAGCTGTTTTTT | CSGQGEGELFF
TRBJ1-2 | TRBV12-3/TRBV12-4 | many | - | TGTGCCAGCAGTTTTAGCAGCCGCTATGGCTACACCTTC | CASSFSSRYGYTF
TRBJ1-5 | TRBV15 | many | - | TGTGCCACCAGCAGAGACAGGGTCAATCAGCCCCAGCATTTT | CATSRDRVNQPQHF
TRBJ2-5 | TRBV24-1 | - | - | TGTGCCACCAGTGATTTCTACCAGCCAGGAGGCCAAGAGACCCAGTACTTC | CATSDFYQPGGQETQYF
TRBJ2-5 | TRBV6-1 | - | TRBD2 | TGTGCCAGCAGTGAATTCGGGGGGGAAGAGACCCAGTACTTC | CASSEFGGEETQYF
TRBJ1-3 | TRBV6-1 | - | - | TGTGCCAGCAAGTCCAATAGGAACTCTGGAAACACCATATATTTT | CASKSNRNSGNTIYF
TRBJ2-5 | TRBV6-2/TRBV6-3 | - | - | TGTGCCAGCAGCCCCTCCCGGTCTGAGACCCAGTACTTC | CASSPSRSETQYF
TRBJ2-5 | TRBV12-3/TRBV12-4 | - | - | TGTGCCAGCAGTTTAATGTCGGGACGCCAAGAGACCCAGTACTTC | CASSLMSGRQETQYF
TRBJ1-1 | TRBV12-3/TRBV12-4 | many | - | TGTGCCACCAGTCGCAGTCTAGACACTGAAGCTTTCTTT | CATSRSLDTEAFF
TRBJ1-5 | TRBV5-1 | - | TRBD1 | TGCGCCAGCAGCTCGACAGGGGATACTAAGCAGCCCCAGCATTTT | CASSSTGDTKQPQHF
TRBJ2-1 | TRBV20-1 | - | TRBD2 | TGCAGTGCTAGAGACGGGCGGGGGGCGCACAATGAGCAGTTCTTC | CSARDGRGAHNEQFF
TRBJ1-6 | TRBV20-1 | many | - | TGCAGTGCTAGAGTCTTCTCGACCCTCAGCTCCTATAATTCACCCCTCCACTTT | CSARVFSTLSSYNSPLHF